The 28 T cell receptor beta chains below come from one sample, sequenced in a study of technical replicates of blood from a few donors (dated by TCRdb to 2017 to 2019). Library method: the immunoSEQ multiplex PCR assay. The clones in this table, taken by TCRdb from immuneACCESS, are in-frame only. Not every clone is retained; where verified, under half of the shortfall comes from an unresolved V gene, and the cause of the rest is unknown. The sample table lists about 70,000 clones, roughly 90% of them with a count of one. Roughly 5% of the sample lies in the top ten. The sequenced material came from PBMCs. The origin of the receptors is a human donor in good health. Some clones in this sample may be carry-over from other donors' samples.

This chain uses TRBV7-6 with TRBJ1-3; 7 positions agree with TRBD1. CDR1 is SGHVS and CDR2 is FNYEAQ in the germline V gene. Losses at the gene ends were 4 bases for V and 0 bases for J; bases not matched to a gene: 6. CDR3 length: 16 amino acids. The CDR3 is CASSSEQGISGNTIYF. In DNA, the CDR3 is TGTGCCAGCAGCTCGGAACAGGGGATCTCTGGAAACACCATATATTTT.

This chain connects TRBV2 to TRBJ2-3; weak D call: TRBD2 (5 bases). The germline V gene encodes CDR1 SNHLY and CDR2 FYNNEI. The CDR3 spans 16 residues. The V end was cut by 1 base, the J end by 2 bases, with 13 bases between. In DNA form, the CDR3 reads TGTGCCAGCAGTGAAGGGGAGTCGACGTTCACAGATACGCAGTATTTT. Translated: CASSEGESTFTDTQYF.

The chain uses TRBV29-1 and TRBJ2-3, with 7 bases aligning to TRBD2. In germline, CDR1 is SQVTM, CDR2 ANQGSEA. This CDR3 contains 12 residues. Trimming at V came to 3 bases and at J to 9 bases, leaving 6 bases not matched to a gene. For the CDR3, the DNA is TGCAGCGTTGAGGGGGGGTTAGGGACGCAGTATTTT. Its translation: CSVEGGLGTQYF.

V and J are TRBV4-1 and TRBJ2-1, with 9 bases matching TRBD2. Losses at the gene ends were 2 bases for V and 4 bases for J; bases not matched to a gene: 9. CDR3 size: 17 residues. Germline V gene data show CDR1 as MGHRA and CDR2 as YSYEKL. The CDR3 loop is CASSQSPGTSSYNEQFF. As DNA, the CDR3 is TGCGCCAGCAGCCAAAGCCCCGGGACTAGCAGTTACAATGAGCAGTTCTTC.

The chain is built from TRBV9 and TRBJ2-2; D gene uncertain. This CDR3 is 14 amino acids long. The germline V and J ends were trimmed by 0 bases and 6 bases, with 9 bases remaining between them. Germline V lookup: CDR1 SGDLS, CDR2 YYNGEE. The CDR3 region is CASSVVGSAGELFF. The CDR3 DNA reads as TGTGCCAGCAGCGTAGTAGGCAGCGCCGGGGAGCTGTTTTTT. The variable domain in full, completed from reference TRBV9 and TRBJ2-2, reads DSGVTQTPKHLITATGQRVTLRCSPRSGDLSVYWYQQSLDQGLQFLIQYYNGEERAKGNILERFSAQQFPDLHSELNLSSLELGDSALYFCASSVVGSAGELFFGEGSRLTVL.

In regard to this clone: The same CDR3 can be traced to other DNA sequences in this sample. This rearrangement joins TRBV6-5 to TRBJ1-5; 7 bases are a match to TRBD1. J was trimmed by 5 bases and V by 6 bases; bases with no gene match: 4. The CDR3 runs 13 residues. Looked up from germline, CDR1 is MNHEY and CDR2 is SVGAGI. The CDR3 spells CASRPDRDQPQHF. CDR3 sequence (DNA): TGTGCCAGCAGACCCGACAGGGATCAGCCCCAGCATTTT.

A single count supports this clone. This chain links TRBV10-2 with TRBJ1-4, with a tentative D call TRBD1 (6 bases). The CDR3 has 17 amino acids. Germline values: CDR1 WSHSY, CDR2 SAAADI. V lost 3 bases and J 0 bases, leaving 14 bases between the germline ends. The CDR3 nucleotides read TGCGCCAGCAGTGAAGGGTATAACAGGGCAACTAATGAAAAACTGTTTTTT. Protein: CASSEGYNRATNEKLFF.

This chain uses TRBV5-1 with TRBJ2-3; 13 bases match TRBD2. The CDR3 is 16 amino acids. V lost 4 bases, J lost 3 bases, and 5 bases stayed unmatched. CDR1 is SGHRS and CDR2 is YFSETQ in the germline V gene. The DNA of the CDR3 is TGCGCCAGCAGCGATAAGACTAGCGGGAGGACAGATACGCAGTATTTT. This encodes CASSDKTSGRTDTQYF.

In its sample, this clone was seen a few times. The chain links TRBV5-4 to TRBJ2-7, with TRBD1 matching over 12 bases. The CDR3 loop spans 15 amino acids. V lost 4 bases and J lost 3; bases outside the gene matches: 5. The germline CDR1 and CDR2 sequences are SGHNT and YYREEE (reference sequence). The CDR3 loop is CASSAGTGGFYEQYF. The CDR3 nucleotides are TGTGCCAGCAGCGCGGGGACAGGGGGCTTCTACGAGCAGTACTTC.

The chain combines TRBV19 with TRBJ2-7, with 9 bases matching TRBD1. This CDR3 region has 15 residues. After removal of 5 bases from V and 1 base from J, the junction contained 6 bases not matched to a gene. The germline V gene has CDR1 LNHDA and CDR2 SQIVND (reference sequence). The CDR3 nucleotides are TGTGCCAGTAGTCCCTGGACAGGGGTATCCTACGAGCAGTACTTC. The encoded protein is CASSPWTGVSYEQYF.

The chain is built from TRBV4-2 and TRBJ2-1; the match to TRBD2 covers 8 bases. Germline CDR1 LGHNA, CDR2 YNFKEQ. The CDR3 spans 15 residues. V lost 0 bases and J lost 7; bases outside the gene matches: 5. The CDR3 nucleotides read TGTGCCAGCAGCCAAGATCGGGAGGGCCCGAATGAGCAGTTCTTC. Translated: CASSQDREGPNEQFF.

The chain's CDR3 is CASTTGVQETQYF. CDR3 coding DNA: TGTGCCAGCACGACAGGGGTCCAGGAGACCCAGTACTTC. V usage is TRBV2 and J usage is TRBJ2-5; 8 bases line up with TRBD1. In germline, CDR1 is SNHLY, CDR2 FYNNEI. The CDR3 contains 13 residues. The junction had 6 bases not matched to a gene; V was cut back by 7 bases and J by 5 bases.

This clone was found a few times. The chain employs TRBV15 and TRBJ2-4, with 7 bases that match TRBD2. The CDR3 has 15 amino acids. Germline-derived CDR1 and CDR2 are LNHNV and YYDKDF (reference sequence). The J segment lost 7 bases and the V segment lost 1 base, leaving 7 bases of the junction unmatched. The CDR3 is CATSRGGGSVNIQYF. The CDR3 DNA sequence: TGTGCCACCAGCAGAGGTGGCGGGAGTGTTAACATTCAGTACTTC.

J is TRBJ1-6 and V is TRBV25-1; D remains ambiguous. From germline, CDR1 is MGHDK and CDR2 SYGVNS. V lost 8 bases, J lost 3 bases, and 11 bases lay in between. The CDR3 contains 14 residues. CDR3 in DNA: TGTGCCAGCTGCCCCCCAGGCTATAATTCACCCCTCCACTTT. It encodes CASCPPGYNSPLHF.

The chain is built from TRBV4-2 and TRBJ2-3, with D uncertain. There are 14 residues in the CDR3. The germline CDR1 and CDR2 sequences are LGHNA and YNFKEQ. Trimming pared 1 base from V and 0 bases from J, leaving 5 bases between. The chain's CDR3 is CASSQVASTDTQYF. The CDR3, as DNA: TGTGCCAGCAGCCAAGTGGCAAGCACAGATACGCAGTATTTT.

The V and J genes are TRBV5-4 and TRBJ1-1; 7 bases are shared with TRBD1. V was pared by 4 bases and J by 1 base, with 1 base of the junction left unmatched. This CDR3 is 13 amino acids long. Germline V gives CDR1 SGHNT, CDR2 YYREEE (reference sequence). The chain's CDR3 is CASSRDRNTEAFF. The CDR3 bases are TGTGCCAGCAGCCGGGACAGGAACACTGAAGCTTTCTTT.

J is TRBJ1-4 and V is TRBV7-2; D gene unclear. The germline gives CDR1 SGHTA, CDR2 FQGNSA. V was cut by 2 bases and J by 7 bases, with 11 bases left in between. The CDR3 length is 14 residues. CDR3 coding DNA: TGTGCCAGCAGCTTAAATGTAGCTAGTGAAAAACTGTTTTTT. Its translation is CASSLNVASEKLFF.

The chain links TRBV5-4 to TRBJ2-1; D is ambiguous. Trimming removed 0 bases from V and 7 bases from J, with 8 bases in between. Germline loops: CDR1 SGHNT, CDR2 YYREEE (reference sequence). The CDR3 totals 13 residues. CDR3 sequence (DNA): TGTGCCAGCAGCTTGGCACGGAGAAATGAGCAGTTCTTC. Translating gives CASSLARRNEQFF.

The chain is built from TRBV7-9 and TRBJ2-1, with 11 bases fitting TRBD1. The CDR3 consists of 15 residues. Per the germline V gene, CDR1 is SEHNR and CDR2 is FQNEAQ (reference sequence). Germline trimming cut 6 bases from V and 6 bases from J; bases unmatched to any gene: 7. The CDR3 DNA is TGTGCCAGCAGAAGAGGACAGGGGGCCGTCAATGAGCAGTTCTTC. It translates to CASRRGQGAVNEQFF.

The chain uses TRBV29-1 and TRBJ2-2; D remains ambiguous. The V end lost 4 bases, the J end lost 5 bases, and 8 bases lay between the germline ends. The CDR3 length is 12 residues. CDR1 is SQVTM and CDR2 is ANQGSEA in the germline V gene. The CDR3 coding sequence is TGCAGCGTTGGAGATCGGACCGGGGAGCTGTTTTTT. It encodes CSVGDRTGELFF.

The chain couples TRBV11-2 to TRBJ1-1, with 10 nucleotides matching TRBD1. J gave up 3 bases and V 3 bases, and 1 base lay outside the gene matches. Germline V gene lookup returns CDR1 SGHAT and CDR2 FQNNGV. The CDR3 contains 14 residues. For the CDR3, the DNA is TGTGCCAGCAGCTTCGGACAGGGGGACACTGAAGCTTTCTTT. Protein sequence: CASSFGQGDTEAFF.

The chain has TRBV4-3 and TRBJ1-2; TRBD1 matches at 8 bases. V lost 6 bases to trimming and J lost 4 bases; unmatched junction nucleotides: 7. Germline-derived CDR1 and CDR2 are LGHNA and YSLEER. The CDR3 has 14 residues. This chain's CDR3 is CASSNTQGAYGYTF. The CDR3 DNA sequence: TGCGCCAGCAGTAACACTCAGGGGGCCTATGGCTACACCTTC.

The chain joins TRBV6-4 to TRBJ1-2, with D maybe TRBD1 (5 bases). This CDR3 has 15 amino acids. In germline, CDR1 is MRHNA, CDR2 SNTAGT. Trimming took 0 bases from V and 1 from J, leaving 9 bases between them. The CDR3 coding sequence is TGTGCCAGCAGTGACTCGACAAGGGGTAACTATGGCTACACCTTC. It yields the protein CASSDSTRGNYGYTF.

This sequence joins TRBV6-4 and TRBJ2-1, with D possibly TRBD1 on 6 matching bases. V was cut by 0 bases and J by 11 bases, with 20 bases left in between. CDR1 and CDR2 (germline): MRHNA, SNTAGT. This CDR3 contains 16 residues. The CDR3 nucleotides are TGTGCCAGCAGTGACTCCAAGCCGGGACACCAAACCAAGCAGTTCTTC. It is translated as CASSDSKPGHQTKQFF.

The rearrangement links TRBV10-3 to TRBJ2-3; 9 bases align to TRBD1. This CDR3 region has 14 residues. CDR1 is ENHRY, CDR2 SYGVKD, per germline. Trimming cost V 6 bases and J 6 bases; bases outside gene matches: 7. The CDR3 loop reads CAIRHDRGEDTQYF. The CDR3 DNA reads as TGTGCCATCAGACACGACAGGGGGGAGGATACGCAGTATTTT.

The chain couples TRBV2 to TRBJ2-6; TRBD1 matches 9 bases. V was pared by 8 bases and J by 2 bases, with 10 bases of the junction left unmatched. CDR3 length: 17 residues. Germline CDR1 is SNHLY and CDR2 is FYNNEI. The CDR3 protein is CASSPRRQGAGANVLTF. CDR3 nucleotides: TGTGCCAGCTCCCCGCGGAGACAGGGGGCTGGGGCCAACGTCCTGACTTTC.

The chain couples TRBV18 to TRBJ1-1; 7 bases map to TRBD1. This CDR3 has 12 amino acids. V gave up 3 bases and J gave up 8 bases; unmatched junction bases: 3. The germline gives CDR1 KGHSH, CDR2 LQKENI. CDR3 sequence: CASSPQGQEAFF. CDR3 bases: TGTGCCAGCTCACCCCAGGGACAGGAAGCTTTCTTT.

The V and J genes are TRBV19 and TRBJ1-5, with 7 bases that match TRBD1. In germline, CDR1 is LNHDA, CDR2 SQIVND (reference sequence). The CDR3 has 16 amino acids. Trimming removed 4 bases from V and 1 base from J; junction bases left unmatched: 7. The CDR3 DNA reads TGTGCCAGTAGTAACCTTACAGGGGTAAGCAATCAGCCCCAGCATTTT. This sequence encodes CASSNLTGVSNQPQHF.